This entry is about one T cell receptor (beta chain). What it binds is not known. The data derive from a study of pediatric ulcerative colitis. About the research overall: Ulcerative colitis patients had pancolitis or left-sided colitis, with confirming histology.

During colonoscopy, one to two rectal pinch biopsies were collected. The study's findings and limits: This repertoire reflects total lymphocytes rather than subpopulations like regulatory T cells. A couple of rectal CDR3 clonotypes occurred in all ulcerative colitis patients.

CDR1 is MNHNS, CDR2 SASEGT, per germline. V was clipped by 3 bases and J by 0 bases; unmatched bases: 5. CDR3 length equals 17 residues. Here immunoSEQ multiplex PCR was the method, and the copy in TCRdb shows in-frame clones only, minus some. The repertoire includes roughly 25,000 clones, approximately 71% of them detected once, and 7.8% sits in the top ten. The source is a boy aged 5-17 years with severe ulcerative colitis. The chain combines TRBV6-1 with TRBJ2-7, with 13 bases fitting TRBD2. The sequenced sample consisted of gut tissue. CDR3 in amino acids: CASSDGTSGMFSYEQYF. DNA for the CDR3: TGTGCCAGCAGTGATGGGACTAGCGGGATGTTCTCCTACGAGCAGTACTTC.